These 22 T cell receptor beta chains share one sample of origin, sequenced in a study of blood T cell repertoires in COVID-19. Sequencing used immunoSEQ multiplex PCR; TCRdb keeps in-frame clones, though not all of them. The repertoire holds 140,000 to 150,000 clones, with around four fifths as singletons. The sample was peripheral blood. These receptors were collected from a woman aged 40 to 50 with active or convalescent COVID-19.

This rearrangement joins TRBV28 to TRBJ2-1, with 10 bases identical to TRBD2. The V and J ends lost 3 bases and 7 bases, in that order; junction bases with no gene match: 3. The CDR3 covers 14 residues. CDR1 and CDR2 from the germline V gene are MDHEN and SYDVKM. CDR3 bases: TGTGCCAGCAGTTTGCTAGCGGGAGTGAATGAGCAGTTCTTC. Translated, it gives CASSLLAGVNEQFF. The variable domain in full, with the rest retrieved from reference TRBV28 and TRBJ2-1, is DVKVTQSSRYLVKRTGEKVFLECVQDMDHENMFWYRQDPGLGLRLIYFSYDVKMKEKGDIPEGYSVSREKKERFSLILESASTNQTSMYLCASSLLAGVNEQFFGPGTRLTVL.

V gene TRBV6-6 combines with J gene TRBJ2-7, with TRBD2 as a possible D gene (8 bases). In germline, CDR1 is MNHNY, CDR2 SVGAGI (reference sequence). CDR3 length: 15 residues. V was pared by 5 bases and J by 4 bases, with 18 bases between. The CDR3 reads CASSPGGTAPYEQYF. In DNA, the CDR3 is TGTGCCAGCAGTCCGGGGGGGACAGCCCCTTACGAGCAGTACTTC.

The chain carries TRBV11-2 and TRBJ1-2, with D possibly being TRBD1 (6 bases). V was cut by 8 bases and J by 7 bases, with 14 bases left in between. The CDR3 is made up of 12 amino acids. Germline CDR1 and CDR2: SGHAT and FQNNGV. The CDR3 DNA sequence: TGTGCCAGCGTCAACAGGGTGGGTGGCTACACCTTC. Amino acid sequence: CASVNRVGGYTF.

This clone was seen only once. This rearrangement joins TRBV19 to TRBJ1-1, with D perhaps matching TRBD1 (5 bases). Germline assignment: CDR1 LNHDA and CDR2 SQIVND (reference sequence). V was cut by 5 bases and J by 2 bases, with 18 bases left in between. The CDR3 extends over 16 amino acids. DNA for the CDR3: TGTGCCAGTAGTCCGCTATCCCGGGGGGTAAACACTGAAGCTTTCTTT. Residues: CASSPLSRGVNTEAFF.

The genes are TRBV7-2 and TRBJ1-2, with D maybe TRBD1 (5 bases). Germline lookup yields CDR1 SGHTA and CDR2 FQGNSA. CDR3 length equals 16 residues. V dropped 0 bases and J dropped 9 bases, with 20 bases sitting between them. The CDR3 loop reads CASSLAQGTLVVRYTF. The CDR3 coding sequence is TGTGCCAGCAGCTTAGCGCAAGGGACTCTGGTCGTTCGCTACACCTTC.

The chain carries TRBV5-1 and TRBJ2-1; D may be TRBD2 (5 bases). The germline V and J ends were trimmed by 4 bases and 2 bases, with 16 bases remaining between them. There are 16 residues in the CDR3. From germline, CDR1 is SGHRS and CDR2 YFSETQ. The CDR3 protein is CASSRIAWGAYNEQFF. The CDR3 DNA is TGCGCCAGCAGCAGGATAGCGTGGGGTGCCTACAATGAGCAGTTCTTC.

V and J are TRBV11-2 and TRBJ2-7; no clear D gene. This CDR3 region has 11 residues. Germline V gene sequence: CDR1 SGHAT, CDR2 FQNNGV. Trimming removed 2 bases at V and 5 bases at J, with 4 bases between. The CDR3 region is CASSLTHEQYF. CDR3 nucleotide sequence: TGTGCCAGCAGCTTAACTCACGAGCAGTACTTC.

The chain carries TRBV19 and TRBJ2-7; 10 bases fit TRBD1. J gave up 0 bases and V 4 bases, and 6 bases lay outside the gene matches. Germline-derived CDR1 and CDR2 are LNHDA and SQIVND (reference sequence). This CDR3 comprises 16 residues. The CDR3 protein is CASSTRTGGNSYEQYF. The CDR3 DNA sequence: TGTGCCAGTAGTACCCGGACAGGGGGAAACTCCTACGAGCAGTACTTC.

V is TRBV24-1 and J is TRBJ2-3; D perhaps matches TRBD2 (5 bases). The CDR3 loop spans 15 amino acids. V gave up 3 bases and J gave up 5 bases, with 14 bases separating them. Germline CDR1 and CDR2: KGHDR and SFDVKD. In DNA, the CDR3 is TGTGCCACCAGTGATAGGGCTAGCATGTTAGATACGCAGTATTTT. Translating gives CATSDRASMLDTQYF.

The chain joins TRBV11-2 to TRBJ2-1; 8 bases agree with TRBD2. Germline CDR1 is SGHAT and CDR2 is FQNNGV. The CDR3 contains 15 residues. The V and J ends lost 4 bases and 4 bases, in that order; junction bases with no gene match: 6. As DNA, the CDR3 is TGTGCCAGCAGCTCGCTAGCGGGTAGATACAATGAGCAGTTCTTC. Its translation: CASSSLAGRYNEQFF.

A few counts support this clone. The chain's CDR3 is CATYAGSNEQFF. Here the CDR3 DNA reads TGTGCCACGTACGCGGGGTCCAATGAGCAGTTCTTC. The J gene is TRBJ2-1, the V gene TRBV27; D is possibly TRBD2 (6 bases). CDR3 size: 12 residues. CDR1 is MNHEY and CDR2 is SMNVEV in the germline V gene (reference sequence). V gave up 10 bases and J gave up 6 bases, with 13 bases separating them.

The J gene is TRBJ2-2, the V gene TRBV2; 9 bases agree with TRBD2. The trim removed 4 bases at V and 5 bases at J, leaving 14 bases unmatched. This CDR3 has 18 amino acids. Germline values: CDR1 SNHLY, CDR2 FYNNEI. CDR3 sequence reads: CASSGARYSGRGTGELFF. The DNA for the CDR3 is TGTGCCAGCAGTGGAGCCCGTTATAGCGGGAGAGGTACCGGGGAGCTGTTTTTT.

The table lists this clone with a few counts. The chain is built from TRBV28 and TRBJ1-3; D is uncertain. V shed 2 bases and J shed 1 base, with 9 bases lying between them. This CDR3 has 15 amino acids. Germline V gene lookup returns CDR1 MDHEN and CDR2 SYDVKM. CDR3 protein: CASSLVQPSGNTIYF. The DNA for the CDR3 is TGTGCCAGCAGTTTAGTACAGCCATCTGGAAACACCATATATTTT.

The rearrangement uses TRBV7-2 and TRBJ1-2; no definite D call. The CDR3 covers 12 residues. CDR1 is SGHTA and CDR2 is FQGNSA in the germline V gene. Trimming cost V 3 bases and J 8 bases, with 10 bases left between them. As DNA, the CDR3 is TGTGCCAGCAGCTTGGAGGTCGGAGGCTACACCTTC. Amino acid sequence: CASSLEVGGYTF.

This clone was counted once. The J gene is TRBJ1-1, the V gene TRBV10-3; D may be TRBD1 (6 bases). The CDR3 covers 15 residues. Germline V gives CDR1 ENHRY, CDR2 SYGVKD. Trimming cost V 5 bases and J 6 bases, with 19 bases left between them. CDR3 DNA: TGTGCCATCAGTTTCTCCGGGACACCCCTCCCTGAAGCTTTCTTT. Protein sequence: CAISFSGTPLPEAFF.

This clone was counted a single time. The chain links TRBV13 to TRBJ1-2; D is unclear. CDR1 is PRHDT, CDR2 FYEKMQ, per germline (reference sequence). V was pared by 5 bases and J by 4 bases, with 5 bases between. There are 11 residues in the CDR3. The chain's CDR3 is CASSPGYGYTF. The CDR3, as DNA: TGTGCCAGCAGCCCGGGCTATGGCTACACCTTC.

V gene TRBV6-5 combines with J gene TRBJ1-4; D is ambiguous. Germline-derived CDR1 and CDR2 are MNHEY and SVGAGI. V dropped 0 bases and J dropped 8 bases, with 7 bases sitting between them. The CDR3 runs to 13 residues. The CDR3 loop reads CASSYSIEEKLFF. The DNA for the CDR3 is TGTGCCAGCAGTTACTCGATAGAGGAAAAACTGTTTTTT.

The chain recombines TRBV10-1 with TRBJ2-5; TRBD2 is a possible D gene (7 bases). V was pared by 2 bases and J by 1 base, with 8 bases between. Germline V lookup: CDR1 WNHNN, CDR2 SYGVQD (reference sequence). CDR3 size: 14 residues. CDR3 nucleotides: TGCGCCAGCAGTGAGGGGGGGGCCCAAGAGACCCAGTACTTC. Protein sequence: CASSEGGAQETQYF.

The V and J genes are TRBV27 and TRBJ2-1; unclear D gene. CDR3 length: 14 residues. Germline V gene data show CDR1 as MNHEY and CDR2 as SMNVEV (reference sequence). V was pared by 4 bases and J by 0 bases, with 7 bases between. Here the CDR3 reads CASSSLSSYNEQFF. CDR3 nucleotides: TGTGCCAGCAGTTCCCTGAGCTCCTACAATGAGCAGTTCTTC.

This chain uses TRBV13 with TRBJ2-7, with 7 bases aligning to TRBD2. Germline values: CDR1 PRHDT, CDR2 FYEKMQ (reference sequence). The CDR3 is 16 residues long. With 2 bases clipped from V and 1 base from J, the junction kept 8 bases outside the gene matches. This chain's CDR3 is CASSLRGSYVSYEQYF. The CDR3, as DNA: TGTGCCAGCAGCTTACGCGGGAGTTACGTTTCCTACGAGCAGTACTTC.

The chain uses TRBV27 and TRBJ1-2, with a weak D call TRBD1 (5 bases). Trimming took off 3 bases at V and 1 base at J, with 15 bases between the two ends. Germline V CDR1 and CDR2: MNHEY, SMNVEV (reference sequence). The CDR3 spans 16 residues. The CDR3 nucleotides read TGTGCCAGCAGTTTGTCCGCAGGGAGGGGTAACTATGGCTACACCTTC. This codes for CASSLSAGRGNYGYTF.

This chain uses TRBV5-8 with TRBJ1-4, with 8 bases lining up with TRBD1. The CDR3 sequence is 14 residues long. J was trimmed by 5 bases and V by 1 base; bases with no gene match: 1. Germline CDR1 and CDR2: SGHTS and YDEGEE. For the CDR3, the DNA is TGTGCCAGCAGCTTGACAGGGGGAAATGAAAAACTGTTTTTT. It encodes CASSLTGGNEKLFF.